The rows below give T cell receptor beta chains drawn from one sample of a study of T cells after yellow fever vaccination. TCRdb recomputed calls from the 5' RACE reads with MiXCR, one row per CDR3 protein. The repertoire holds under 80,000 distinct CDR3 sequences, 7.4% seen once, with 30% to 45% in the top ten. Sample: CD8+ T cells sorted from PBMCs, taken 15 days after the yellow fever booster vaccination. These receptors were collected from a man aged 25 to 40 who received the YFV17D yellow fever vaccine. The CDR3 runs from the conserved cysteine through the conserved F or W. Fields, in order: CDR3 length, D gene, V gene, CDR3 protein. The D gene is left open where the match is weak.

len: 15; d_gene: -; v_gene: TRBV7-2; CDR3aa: CASSFGGPKTGELFF
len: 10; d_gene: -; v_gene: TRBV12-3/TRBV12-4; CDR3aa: CAIQRDTQYF
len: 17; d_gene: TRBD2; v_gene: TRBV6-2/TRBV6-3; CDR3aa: CASSLPAGLAEDNEQFF
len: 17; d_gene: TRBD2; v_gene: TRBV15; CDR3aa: CATSPTELAGGHYEQYF
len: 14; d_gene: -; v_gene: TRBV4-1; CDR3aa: CASSRKPEGEPEFF
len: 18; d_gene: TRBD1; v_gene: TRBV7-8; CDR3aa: CASSPGTGSLSGANVLTF
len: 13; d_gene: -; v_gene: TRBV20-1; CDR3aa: CSAKKDILPGYTF
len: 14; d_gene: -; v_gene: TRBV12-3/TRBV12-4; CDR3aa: CASSFKRDAYEQYF
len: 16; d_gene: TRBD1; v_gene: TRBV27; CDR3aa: CASSSQGFGSYNEQFF
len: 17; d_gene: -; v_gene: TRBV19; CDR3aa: CASSIEWGPQGANVLTF
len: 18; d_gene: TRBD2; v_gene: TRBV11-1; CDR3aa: CASSLGGGFVAGVNEQFF
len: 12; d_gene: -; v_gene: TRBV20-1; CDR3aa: CSASRDPYEQYF
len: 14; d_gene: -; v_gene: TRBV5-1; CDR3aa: CASSLGQMNTEAFF
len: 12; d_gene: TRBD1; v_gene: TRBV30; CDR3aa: CAWSWTGNEQFF
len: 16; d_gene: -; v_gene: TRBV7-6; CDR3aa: CASSMGGRLEYNEQFF
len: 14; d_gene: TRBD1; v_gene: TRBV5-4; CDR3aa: CASSLWGTGYGYTF
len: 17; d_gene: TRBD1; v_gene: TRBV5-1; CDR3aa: CASSWPGQSSGANVLTF
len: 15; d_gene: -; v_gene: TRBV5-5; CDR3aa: CASSPFTTGQETQYF
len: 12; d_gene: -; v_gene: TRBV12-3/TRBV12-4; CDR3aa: CASRLGANVLTF
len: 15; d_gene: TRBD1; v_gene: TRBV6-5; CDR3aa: CASSPNPGGYNEQFF
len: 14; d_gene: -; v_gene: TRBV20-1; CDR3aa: CSASESNQHQPQHF
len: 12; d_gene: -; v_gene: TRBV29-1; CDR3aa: CSARKDPDTQYF
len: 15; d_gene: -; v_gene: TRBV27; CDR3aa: CASSPRLSSYNEQFF
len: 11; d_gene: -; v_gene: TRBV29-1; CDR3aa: CSVEEAYEQYF
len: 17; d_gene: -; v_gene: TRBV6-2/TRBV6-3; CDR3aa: CASSYISALGFGETQYF
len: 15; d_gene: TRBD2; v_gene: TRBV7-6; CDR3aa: CASSLLLAGGGEQYF
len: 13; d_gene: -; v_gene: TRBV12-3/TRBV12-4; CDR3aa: CASSYRSSYEQYF
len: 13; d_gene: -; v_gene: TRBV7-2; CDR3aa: CASSIVGVPEQYF
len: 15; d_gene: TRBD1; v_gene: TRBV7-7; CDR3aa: CASSLSGGPTGELFF
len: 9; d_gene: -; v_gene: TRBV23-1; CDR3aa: CASSSRRYF
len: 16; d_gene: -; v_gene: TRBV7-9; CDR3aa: CASSLPGNSEIYGYTF
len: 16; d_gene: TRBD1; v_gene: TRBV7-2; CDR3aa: CASSSGTGTLSGELFF
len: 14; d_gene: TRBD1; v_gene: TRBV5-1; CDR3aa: CASSLAGTGYGYTF
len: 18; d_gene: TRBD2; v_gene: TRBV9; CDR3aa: CASSLRLAGGSSYNEQFF
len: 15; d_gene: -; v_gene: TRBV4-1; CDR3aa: CASSTDRWNTGELFF
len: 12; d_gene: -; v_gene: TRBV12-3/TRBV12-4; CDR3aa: CASPHMGGGYTF
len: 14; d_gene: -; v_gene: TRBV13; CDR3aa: CASSSAFGNTEAFF
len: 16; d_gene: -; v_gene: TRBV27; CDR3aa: CASRPITSHNTYEQYF
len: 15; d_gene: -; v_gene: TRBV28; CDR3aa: CASSLRGLTDYEQYF
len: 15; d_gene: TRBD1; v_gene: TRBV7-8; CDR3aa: CAMGSRQGFWYGYTF
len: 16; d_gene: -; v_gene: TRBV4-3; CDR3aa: CASSQNSVGAYNEQFF
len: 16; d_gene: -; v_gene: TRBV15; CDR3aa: CATSHDFLGRQETQYF
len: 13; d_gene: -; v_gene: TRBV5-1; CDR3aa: CASSLDDSHEQYF
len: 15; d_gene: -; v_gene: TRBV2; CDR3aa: CASSEVTRNTDTQYF
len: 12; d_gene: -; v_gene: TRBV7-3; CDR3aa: CASSLAGPEAFF
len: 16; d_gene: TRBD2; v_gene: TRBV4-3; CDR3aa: CASSPNTGGFPGELFF
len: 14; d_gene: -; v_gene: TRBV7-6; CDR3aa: CASSLGLDPHEQYF
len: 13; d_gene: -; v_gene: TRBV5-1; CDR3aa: CASSLEENTEAFF
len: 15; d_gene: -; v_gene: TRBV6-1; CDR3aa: CASRAGHSLGETQYF
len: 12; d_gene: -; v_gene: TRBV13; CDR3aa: CASQSPGETQYF
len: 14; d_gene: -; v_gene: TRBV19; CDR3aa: CASSMGGNAYEQYF
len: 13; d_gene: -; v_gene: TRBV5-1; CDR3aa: CASSPRGGGEQFF
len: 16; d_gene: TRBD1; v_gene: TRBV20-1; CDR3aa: CSARELATGVEDTQYF
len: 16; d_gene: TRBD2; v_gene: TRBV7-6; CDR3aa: CASSPPVTSGVGVVYF
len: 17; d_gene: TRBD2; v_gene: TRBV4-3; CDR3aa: CASSQDRDSGSANEQFF